The clone carrying this T cell receptor beta chain was counted once. What it binds is not known. These data originate in a study of graft-versus-host responses after intestinal transplantation. CDR1 and CDR2 (germline): SGHVS, FNYEAQ. Trimming removed 5 bases at V and 2 bases at J, with 13 bases between. This CDR3 is 14 amino acids long. TCRdb's table, derived via immunoSEQ multiplex PCR, lists solely in-frame clones and lacks some. The top ten clones hold around 0.51% of a sample with 77,000 or so clones, just under 95% of them seen once. Sequencing used unstimulated CD8+ T cells sorted from spleen or lymph node cells, obtained before intestinal transplant. This sequence originates from a human donor who received an intestinal transplant. The chain recombines TRBV7-6 with TRBJ2-7, with a weak D call TRBD1 (6 bases). CDR3 loop: CASSPGQFPYEQYF. CDR3 bases: TGTGCCAGCAGCCCCGGACAGTTTCCCTACGAGCAGTACTTC.